This entry lists 26 T cell receptor beta chains sequenced from one sample in a study of early T cells in non-severe SARS-CoV-2 infection. TCRdb re-derived calls from the 5' RACE reads in MiXCR, one entry per CDR3 protein. This sample has tens of thousands of distinct CDR3 sequences; under 6% occur once, and the top ten carry about 7.8%. The sample consisted of whole blood. The receptors originated from an adult who was a healthcare worker with PCR-confirmed SARS-CoV-2 infection or an uninfected control (not recorded which).

This clonotype showed up many times. The chain employs TRBV12-3 or TRBV12-4 and TRBJ2-2; D gene unclear. CDR3 size: 14 residues. V lost 5 bases and J lost 4, with 11 bases in between. CDR3 sequence reads: CASSLGLGTGELFF. The CDR3 coding sequence is TGTGCCAGCAGTCTTGGCCTTGGCACCGGGGAGCTGTTTTTT.

In regard to this clonotype: This clone may be a read error of a much larger clone one base away. The CDR3 does not end in the conserved phenylalanine or tryptophan, so this is likely a read error. The chain couples TRBV7-2 to TRBJ2-1; D tentatively reads TRBD1 or TRBD2 (5 bases each). This CDR3 is built from 14 residues. The V end was cut by 5 bases, the J end by 7 bases, with 15 bases between. Germline V gene data show CDR1 as SGHTA and CDR2 as FQGNSA. CDR3 DNA sequence: TGTGCCAGCAGCCTATTTGGGGGTACGAATGAGCAGTTCCTC. It encodes CASSLFGGTNEQFL.

The sample holds many counts of this clonotype. V usage is TRBV3-1 and J usage is TRBJ1-5; unclear D gene. Between the trimmed V and J ends, which lost 9 bases and 3 bases, there was a span of 15 bases. The germline CDR1 and CDR2 sequences are LGHDT and YNNKEL (reference sequence). The CDR3 is 14 amino acids. CDR3: CARSEQEFNQPQHF. The CDR3, as DNA: TGTGCCAGATCAGAGCAGGAATTCAATCAGCCCCAGCATTTT.

This clonotype appeared many times. The chain links TRBV29-1 to TRBJ2-3; D call uncertain. In germline, CDR1 is SQVTM, CDR2 ANQGSEA. V shed 4 bases and J shed 6 bases, with 20 bases lying between them. CDR3 length: 15 residues. CDR3 bases: TGCAGCGTTGCCGTCGTGGGGTCAGCTGGGGATACGCAGTATTTT. Translation gives CSVAVVGSAGDTQYF.

Many counts were recorded for this clonotype. The V gene is TRBV7-2, the J gene TRBJ1-1; TRBD1 aligns across 8 bases. Germline loops: CDR1 SGHTA, CDR2 FQGNSA. V shed 3 bases and J 7 bases; nucleotides not matched to a gene: 4. The CDR3 extends over 13 amino acids. The CDR3 protein is CASSFGTGVEAFF. CDR3 DNA: TGTGCCAGCAGCTTTGGGACAGGCGTTGAAGCTTTCTTT.

This clonotype was seen a handful of times. V gene TRBV5-1 combines with J gene TRBJ1-4; D gene ambiguous. Trimming pared 0 bases from V and 6 bases from J, leaving 9 bases between. Germline V gene sequence: CDR1 SGHRS, CDR2 YFSETQ. The CDR3 extends over 14 amino acids. The CDR3 sequence is CASSLVVGDEKLFF. For the CDR3, the DNA is TGCGCCAGCAGCTTGGTGGTGGGTGATGAAAAACTGTTTTTT.

This clonotype has just a few counts. The chain links TRBV7-2 to TRBJ2-1, with 10 bases identical to TRBD2. This CDR3 spans 15 amino acids. After removal of 2 bases from V and 7 bases from J, the junction contained 5 bases not matched to a gene. The V gene's germline CDR1 is SGHTA and CDR2 FQGNSA. This CDR3 is CASSLRSGGANEQFF. CDR3 sequence (DNA): TGTGCCAGCAGCTTAAGAAGCGGGGGGGCTAATGAGCAGTTCTTC.

This rearrangement joins TRBV7-3 to TRBJ2-7; D may be TRBD2 (6 bases). The V end was cut by 5 bases, the J end by 0 bases, with 14 bases between. The germline CDR1 and CDR2 sequences are SGHTA and FQGTGA. CDR3 size: 15 residues. This CDR3 is CASSPPAGLSYEQYF. The CDR3 region has the DNA TGTGCCAGCAGCCCCCCTGCGGGGCTCTCCTACGAGCAGTACTTC.

The gene calls are TRBV11-2 and TRBJ2-3; the D is unclear. The CDR3 covers 15 residues. The germline CDR1 and CDR2 sequences are SGHAT and FQNNGV. Trimming removed 5 bases at V and 4 bases at J, with 16 bases between. The CDR3 spells CASSLLPPEPDTQYF. The CDR3 region has the DNA TGTGCCAGCAGCCTCCTCCCTCCGGAGCCAGATACGCAGTATTTT.

Concerning this clonotype itself: The junction shows a germline mismatch at one end, possibly a read error. The chain joins TRBV28 to TRBJ2-1, with 7 bases aligning to TRBD1. The CDR3 loop spans 11 amino acids. From germline, CDR1 is MDHEN and CDR2 SYDVKM. CDR3 in DNA: TGTGCCAGCAGTTACAGGGGTCCGAGGATCTTC. It translates to CASSYRGPRIF.

The chain links TRBV7-8 to TRBJ2-3; D is undetermined. Trimming shortened V by 3 bases and J by 7 bases, and 11 bases separated the two germline ends. The CDR3 length is 13 residues. In germline, CDR1 is SGHVS, CDR2 FQNEAQ. The CDR3 loop is CASSLITLNTQYF. DNA for the CDR3: TGTGCCAGCAGCTTGATCACCCTGAATACGCAGTATTTT. Drawing the rest from reference TRBV7-8 and TRBJ2-3, the complete variable domain is GAGVSQSPRYKVAKRGQDVALRCDPISGHVSLFWYQQALGQGPEFLTYFQNEAQLDKSGLPSDRFFAERPEGSVSTLKIQRTQQEDSAVYLCASSLITLNTQYFGPGTRLTVL.

This clonotype showed up just a few times. The CDR3 bases are TGTGCCAGCGGCGGACAGGGGATTTCACCCCTCCACTTT. It yields the protein CASGGQGISPLHF. This chain uses TRBV2 with TRBJ1-6; 9 nucleotides line up with TRBD1. This CDR3 region has 13 residues. Trimming cost V 8 bases and J 9 bases; bases outside gene matches: 5. Germline V gene sequence: CDR1 SNHLY, CDR2 FYNNEI. The complete variable domain, with remaining parts taken from reference TRBV2 and TRBJ1-6, reads EPEVTQTPSHQVTQMGQEVILRCVPISNHLYFYWYRQILGQKVEFLVSFYNNEISEKSEIFDDQFSVERPDGSNFTLKIRSTKLEDSAMYFCASGGQGISPLHFGNGTRLTVT.

This clonotype was counted many times. The chain uses TRBV4-2 and TRBJ2-3; 8 nucleotides agree with TRBD1. Germline-derived CDR1 and CDR2 are LGHNA and YNFKEQ. The CDR3 is 19 residues long. J was trimmed by 1 base and V by 0 bases; bases with no gene match: 12. The CDR3: CASSQDLWTGSEGTDTQYF. The DNA of the CDR3 is TGTGCCAGCAGCCAAGATCTTTGGACAGGGTCTGAGGGCACAGATACGCAGTATTTT.

This clonotype was seen many times. V gene TRBV6-6 combines with J gene TRBJ1-5; maybe TRBD1 (6 bases). Germline V gives CDR1 MNHNY, CDR2 SVGAGI (reference sequence). The CDR3 has 15 residues. Trimming left V 6 bases short and J 5 bases short, with 17 bases between. The CDR3 nucleotides read TGTGCCAGCAGGTGGGAGGCGGGGGGCGATCAGCCCCAGCATTTT. Translating it yields CASRWEAGGDQPQHF.

In this sample, this clonotype turned up many times. The rearrangement uses TRBV6-6 and TRBJ2-1; tentative D call: TRBD1 (6 bases). This CDR3 is built from 16 residues. Germline V gene data show CDR1 as MNHNY and CDR2 as SVGAGI (reference sequence). V was pared by 4 bases and J by 0 bases, with 13 bases between. The CDR3, as DNA: TGTGCCAGCAGTTTCTCCCCAGGGGCCTCCTACAATGAGCAGTTCTTC. Its protein product is CASSFSPGASYNEQFF.

In its sample, this clonotype ranks as medium-sized (0.01 to 0.1%). The chain is built from TRBV4-3 and TRBJ2-5; 11 bases line up with TRBD2. Germline V gene data show CDR1 as LGHNA and CDR2 as YSLEER. J lost 5 bases, V lost 4 bases, and 6 bases had no gene match. The length of the CDR3 is 15 residues. The CDR3 region has the DNA TGCGCCAGCAGCCCTAGCGGGGGGAAGGGGGAGACCCAGTACTTC. It yields the protein CASSPSGGKGETQYF.

This clonotype occurred many times. V and J are TRBV20-1 and TRBJ2-7; 10 positions agree with TRBD1. Germline trimming cut 5 bases from V and 5 bases from J; bases unmatched to any gene: 6. CDR3 length: 13 residues. Germline CDR1 DFQATT, CDR2 SNEGSKA (reference sequence). CDR3 in DNA: TGCAGTGCTGGGACAGGGGTGGGGCACGAGCAGTACTTC. Protein: CSAGTGVGHEQYF.

The V and J genes are TRBV20-1 and TRBJ1-1; D is uncertain. CDR3 length: 14 amino acids. Germline values: CDR1 DFQATT, CDR2 SNEGSKA (reference sequence). Trimming left V 0 bases short and J 1 base short, with 9 bases between. The CDR3: CSARDTGGNTEAFF. For the CDR3, the DNA is TGCAGTGCTAGAGATACTGGAGGGAACACTGAAGCTTTCTTT.

At least ten counts were recorded for this clonotype. CDR3 loop: CASSPGGGSYEQYF. In DNA, the CDR3 is TGTGCCAGCTCACCGGGTGGGGGCTCCTACGAGCAGTACTTC. The V and J genes are TRBV18 and TRBJ2-7; D tentatively reads TRBD1 or TRBD2 (5 bases each). There are 14 residues in the CDR3. Germline V CDR1 and CDR2: KGHSH, LQKENI. The V and J ends lost 3 bases and 0 bases respectively, with 9 bases between them.

This clonotype was recorded at least ten times. The V gene is TRBV7-8, the J gene TRBJ1-6; D remains ambiguous. CDR1 SGHVS and CDR2 FQNEAQ come from the germline V gene. V lost 1 base, J lost 0 bases, and 10 bases lay in between. The CDR3 is 17 residues long. The CDR3 sequence is CASSLESGISYNSPLHF. In DNA form, the CDR3 reads TGTGCCAGCAGCTTAGAAAGTGGGATCTCCTATAATTCACCCCTCCACTTT.

This clonotype was recorded many times. J is TRBJ2-1 and V is TRBV28, with 13 bases identical to TRBD2. CDR3 length: 17 amino acids. V was clipped by 5 bases and J by 1 base; unmatched bases: 5. The germline V gene has CDR1 MDHEN and CDR2 SYDVKM. The CDR3 DNA reads TGTGCCAGCAGTACCATGGGACTAGCGGGGTCCTACAATGAGCAGTTCTTC. This encodes CASSTMGLAGSYNEQFF.

This CDR3 reads CASSIDSSSYEQYF. In DNA form, the CDR3 reads TGTGCCAGTAGTATCGACAGTTCCTCCTACGAGCAGTACTTC. V gene TRBV19 combines with J gene TRBJ2-7; D possibly corresponds to TRBD1 (5 bases). Germline CDR1 LNHDA, CDR2 SQIVND (reference sequence). Trimming stripped 3 bases from V and 0 bases from J, with 9 bases between. CDR3 length equals 14 residues.

The chain links TRBV10-1 to TRBJ2-1; the match to TRBD1 covers 9 bases. The CDR3 sequence is 13 residues long. J was trimmed by 9 bases and V by 3 bases; bases with no gene match: 3. Germline CDR1 and CDR2: WNHNN and SYGVQD (reference sequence). Written as DNA, the CDR3 is TGCGCCAGCAGTGAACAGGGGGCGCTTGAGCAGTTCTTC. It codes for CASSEQGALEQFF.

In its sample, this clonotype was seen many times. As DNA, the CDR3 is TGTGCCAGCAGCTCTTACGCCAATGAGCAGTTCTTC. This encodes CASSSYANEQFF. The rearrangement uses TRBV7-9 and TRBJ2-1; D remains ambiguous. Germline V CDR1 and CDR2: SEHNR, FQNEAQ (reference sequence). Trimming shortened V by 4 bases and J by 6 bases, and 7 bases separated the two germline ends. The CDR3 loop spans 12 amino acids.

V and J are TRBV7-9 and TRBJ2-7, with 12 bases that match TRBD2. The CDR3 totals 17 residues. The germline V gene encodes CDR1 SEHNR and CDR2 FQNEAQ (reference sequence). J lost 2 bases, V lost 6 bases, and 11 bases had no gene match. CDR3 in DNA: TGTGCCAGCAGTTTTTTCGTGACTAGCGGGGGAACCTACGAGCAGTACTTC. Its translation is CASSFFVTSGGTYEQYF.

The chain carries TRBV20-1 and TRBJ2-5; D is possibly TRBD2 (6 bases). The CDR3 runs 13 residues. In germline, CDR1 is DFQATT, CDR2 SNEGSKA (reference sequence). DNA of the CDR3: TGCGGGGAGGCCGGGCCCTGGGGAGAGACCCAGTACTTC. Amino acids: CGEAGPWGETQYF.